The rows below give T cell receptor beta chains drawn from one sample of a study of T cell changes during pregnancy in multiple sclerosis. Assay: immunoSEQ multiplex PCR; the TCRdb copy retains only in-frame clones and omits some. The table shows some 96,000 clones, with around 92% occurring only once. Sequences were derived from peripheral blood, sampled after pregnancy. Receptors originate from a female donor with multiple sclerosis, enrolled in a pregnancy study. Both conserved end residues are part of each CDR3. Clone size, where shown, is once, few, many, or a class for clones that have expanded.

>TRBV19|TRBJ1-1|-
CASSMGTGATEAFF
>TRBV7-6|TRBJ2-1|-
CASSLQALSEQFF
>TRBV9|TRBJ1-2|-
CASSPPTGFYGYTF
>TRBV27|TRBJ1-6|-
CASSPETGGVFRLHF
>TRBV5-4|TRBJ1-6|once
CASSWRQSNSPLHF
>TRBV4-3|TRBJ2-3|-
CASSQDGKGHLTDTQYF
>TRBV15|TRBJ1-4|once
CATSREGQATNEKLFF
>TRBV7-6|TRBJ1-3|-
CASSPTPGVGNTIYF
>TRBV9|TRBJ2-5|-
CASSEGLAGGPQETQYF
>TRBV6-5|TRBJ2-7|-
CASSRGHEQYF
>TRBV25-1|TRBJ2-5|-
CASSEYRGAGETQYF
>TRBV15|TRBJ2-3|-
CATSNIRLAGLTDTQYF
>TRBV7-2|TRBJ1-2|-
CASSLGGGGYYGYTF
>TRBV18|TRBJ2-5|-
CASSPPVPGHQETQYF
>TRBV2|TRBJ2-3|-
CASRKGQGIDTQYF
>TRBV13|TRBJ1-1|-
CASSRNSRGPLNTEAFF
>TRBV12-5|TRBJ1-5|once
CASGLSSGQPQHF
>TRBV9|TRBJ2-7|-
CASSAGASGYEQYF
>TRBV28|TRBJ1-5|once
CASGWTGLNQPQHF
>TRBV27|TRBJ1-1|few
CASSFATARNTEAFF
>TRBV7-6|TRBJ2-7|-
CASSLNLLGGSIYEQYF
>TRBV9|TRBJ1-2|-
CASSPDSNYGYTF
>TRBV29-1|TRBJ1-3|-
CSVERVDGTIYF
>TRBV10-3|TRBJ2-7|-
CAISEGQGYEQYF
>TRBV10-3|TRBJ2-7|-
CAISDSRDRGREQYF
>TRBV30|TRBJ2-2|-
CAWRIAGGSGELFF
>TRBV9|TRBJ2-2|once
CASRPLGGNTGELFF
>TRBV6-5|TRBJ2-3|-
CASSSKPEVTDTQYF
>TRBV27|TRBJ2-7|-
CASRIVPGQGTYEQYF
>TRBV19|TRBJ2-3|-
CASSIVGTGKNTDTQYF
>TRBV7-8|TRBJ2-5|-
CASSLLVLAGIGETQYF
>TRBV29-1|TRBJ2-3|-
CSVKLAVTSHGTDTQYF
>TRBV27|TRBJ2-7|-
CASSSGQGFYEQYF
>TRBV7-2|TRBJ2-1|-
CASSPGGLPGDEQFF
>TRBV7-2|TRBJ1-3|-
CASSSAGTSGNTIYF
>TRBV5-6|TRBJ1-6|-
CASSLVGGYNSPLHF
>TRBV7-9|TRBJ1-4|-
CASSLGRGLGTNEKLFF
>TRBV6-1|TRBJ1-5|once
CASSYDRGRDQPQHF
>TRBV30|TRBJ1-3|-
CAWRETTVSGNTIYF